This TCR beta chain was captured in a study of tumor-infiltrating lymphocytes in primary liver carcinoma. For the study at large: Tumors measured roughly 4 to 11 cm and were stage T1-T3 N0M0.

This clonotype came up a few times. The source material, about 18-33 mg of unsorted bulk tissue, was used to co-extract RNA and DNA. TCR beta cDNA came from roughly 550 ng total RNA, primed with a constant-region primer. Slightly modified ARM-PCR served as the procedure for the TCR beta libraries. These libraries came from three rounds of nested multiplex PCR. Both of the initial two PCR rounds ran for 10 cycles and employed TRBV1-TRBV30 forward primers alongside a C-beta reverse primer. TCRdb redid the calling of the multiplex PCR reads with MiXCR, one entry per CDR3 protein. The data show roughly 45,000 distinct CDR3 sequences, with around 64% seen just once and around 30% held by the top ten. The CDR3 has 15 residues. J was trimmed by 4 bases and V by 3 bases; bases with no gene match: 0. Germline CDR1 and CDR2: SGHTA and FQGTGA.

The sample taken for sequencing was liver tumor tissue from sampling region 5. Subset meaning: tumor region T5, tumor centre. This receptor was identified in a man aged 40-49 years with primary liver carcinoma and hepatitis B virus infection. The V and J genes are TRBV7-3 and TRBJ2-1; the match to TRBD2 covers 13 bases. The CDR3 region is CASSLGLAGYNEQFF. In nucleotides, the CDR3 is TGTGCCAGCAGCTTGGGACTAGCGGGGTACAATGAGCAGTTCTTC. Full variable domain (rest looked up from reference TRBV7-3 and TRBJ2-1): GAGVSQTPSNKVTEKGKYVELRCDPISGHTALYWYRQSLGQGPEFLIYFQGTGAADDSGLPNDRFFAVRPEGSVSTLKIQRTERGDSAVYLCASSLGLAGYNEQFFGPGTRLTVL.